This T cell receptor (beta chain) was recorded in a study of blood T cell repertoires in COVID-19. Study at large: Samples of COVID-19 (acute and convalescent) were obtained from the United States, Italy and Spain.

Donors were grouped by their self-reported clinical history. The V end was cut by 6 bases, the J end by 5 bases, with 16 bases between. The CDR3 is made up of 14 amino acids. Germline CDR1 reads MNHEY; CDR2 reads SVGAGI. Assay: immunoSEQ multiplex PCR; the TCRdb copy retains only in-frame clones and omits some. Among over 120,000 clones, over 75% were seen once, and the ten largest hold around 2.9%. J is TRBJ2-5 and V is TRBV6-5; a weak D match, TRBD2 (5 bases). The TCR was taken from a woman in her forties or fifties who had recovered from COVID-19. Sequencing used PBMCs or T cells enriched from blood (not recorded which). The CDR3 region is CASRSPTRSETQYF. The CDR3 nucleotides read TGTGCCAGCAGGTCACCCACTAGATCGGAGACCCAGTACTTC.